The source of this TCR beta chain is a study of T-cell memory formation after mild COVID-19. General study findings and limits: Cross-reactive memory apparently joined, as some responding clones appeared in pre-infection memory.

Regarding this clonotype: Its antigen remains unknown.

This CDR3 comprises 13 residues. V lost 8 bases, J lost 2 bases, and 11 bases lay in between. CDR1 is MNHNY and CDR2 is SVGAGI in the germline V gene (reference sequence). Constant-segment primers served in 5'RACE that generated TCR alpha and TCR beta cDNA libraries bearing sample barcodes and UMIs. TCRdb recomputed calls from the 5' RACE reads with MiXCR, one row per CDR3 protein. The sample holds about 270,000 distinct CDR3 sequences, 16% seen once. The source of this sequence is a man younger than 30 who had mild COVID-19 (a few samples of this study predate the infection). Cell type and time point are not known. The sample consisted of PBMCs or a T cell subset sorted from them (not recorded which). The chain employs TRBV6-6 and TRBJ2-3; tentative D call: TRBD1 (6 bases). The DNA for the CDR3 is TGTGCCAGCTTGGGGACAATCACAGATACGCAGTATTTT. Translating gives CASLGTITDTQYF.